This TCR beta chain was documented in a study of blood T cell repertoires in COVID-19 (TCRdb year 2020). Broadly, across the study: Collaborator samples came from the United States, Italy and Spain and covered acute and convalescent phases of COVID-19. The material from the prospective study consisted of cDNA or gDNA derived from T cells, B-cell-depleted T cells, or PBMCs. Subjects who had been exposed to COVID-19, were actively infected with it, or had recovered from it provided the deeply sampled blood TCRbeta repertoires that made up the dataset. The repertoires were made available in a free public database intended to serve as a resource for research on the immune response to SARS-CoV-2. The samples were drawn from two sources: the first 160 participants of the ongoing ImmuneRACE study, and over 950 subjects contributed by 6 global collaborators. A de-identified subject ID, COVID-19 status, age in years and sex were almost always included in the sample metadata. Where HLA class I and class II types were available, the types were taken from metadata supplied by the sample provider, not from assay-based typing.

One collaborating source in Seattle enrolled patients during active infection and followed them longitudinally through the course of disease. Whole blood was collected in K2EDTA tubes by collaborating institutions according to the institutions' own protocols. For TCRbeta analysis, collaborators shipped samples in one of three forms: frozen whole blood, isolated PBMCs, or DNA extracted from either of those sample types. What the research found in general, with its limitations: The amount of clinical and demographic metadata varied by source and participant and was provided uncurated.

The CDR3 holds 17 amino acids from the cysteine to the phenylalanine. Only the CDR3 part of the read is kept: 51 bases, read in frame from the first base. V is trimmed back by 3 bases and J by 1 base, and the junction contains 8 bases that no gene match accounts for. The germline V gene sets CDR1 to SGHRS and CDR2 to YFSETQ. TCRbeta CDR3 regions were amplified from genomic DNA using the immunoSEQ Assay, a bias-controlled multiplex PCR. The authors' analysis ran thus. The number of nucleated cells in each sample was estimated from the amplification of reference gene primers within the assay. To quantify the absolute abundance of each unique TCRbeta CDR3 rearrangement, sequence reads were collapsed and filtered. For each sample, productive Simpson clonality was calculated by taking the square root of Simpson's diversity index across productive rearrangements. TCRdb retrieved this table from immuneACCESS and kept in-frame rearrangements only. Not all clones are present; in checked studies, unresolved V genes account for under half, and no reason is known for the remainder. D and trimming were read from the DNA, whereas the V and J calls and clone size are those reported in that table. A total of a few hundred thousand clones appear in this sample, 89% of them only once. The top ten hold approximately 3% of the sample.

Concerning this clone itself: Its antigen is currently not known. No much larger clonotype is one base removed from it; base qualities were not supplied.

This sequence was found in a woman aged 30 to 39 with COVID-19, enrolled during active disease. The chain was built from TRBV5-1 and TRBJ2-5; TRBD2 matches 11 bases in the middle. What was sequenced was peripheral blood. CDR3 sequence: CASSSTLSGGAQETQYF. The DNA sequence follows: TGCGCCAGCAGCTCGACCCTTAGCGGGGGGGCCCAAGAGACCCAGTACTTC.